This TCR beta chain stems from a study of T cell responses to AZD1222 COVID-19 vaccine. Notes on the study in general: Unmutated regions of variants are reportedly targeted by nearly half of spike-specific TCRs. Among vaccine-associated CD4 TCRs, coverage spanned spike, with dominance at 160-218 and 743-854. The donor group comprised mostly white British people and more females; the analysis possibly underestimated clonal diversity. Just a handful of AZD1222 recipients were seropositive at baseline.

This clone has a single count. Its matching antigen is unknown. The CDR3 sequence is 14 residues long. The ends were cut back, 5 bases at V and 7 bases at J, with 15 bases in the middle. In germline, CDR1 is SGHTA, CDR2 FQGNSA. The assay was immunoSEQ multiplex PCR, and TCRdb's table has in-frame clones only and misses some. The sample lists 100,000 to 150,000 clones, roughly 91% occurring once. This chain links TRBV7-2 with TRBJ1-5; D not resolved. The clonotype originates from an adult who received the AZD1222 COVID-19 vaccine. The specimen was peripheral blood, collected 28 days after the second AZD1222 dose. This CDR3 is CASSGLGYGQPQHF. CDR3 coding DNA: TGTGCCAGCAGCGGTCTTGGATACGGGCAGCCCCAGCATTTT.